The 4 T cell receptor beta chains below all came from one sample that was sequenced in a study of CD8 T cells in Susac syndrome. RNA in amounts of roughly 0.5 to 1 ug was reverse transcribed with random hexamers. From the immunoSEQ multiplex PCR reads, TCRdb called clonotypes with MiXCR, one entry per CDR3 protein. Altogether 200,000 or so distinct CDR3 sequences are present, about 96% being singletons, with the ten largest covering 0.093%. Sequenced material: CD4+ T cells from PBMCs. The receptors here all came from a human donor with multiple sclerosis.

This chain connects TRBV16 to TRBJ1-5, with a weak D call TRBD1 (6 bases). CDR1 KGHSY and CDR2 FQNENV come from the germline V gene. The germline V and J ends were trimmed by 1 base and 5 bases, with 6 bases remaining between them. The CDR3 covers 13 residues. Here the CDR3 reads CASSQWGHQPQHF. CDR3 coding DNA: TGTGCCAGCAGCCAATGGGGGCATCAGCCCCAGCATTTT. The entire variable domain, with the rest obtained from reference TRBV16 and TRBJ1-5, is as follows: GEEVAQTPKHLVRGEGQKAKLYCAPIKGHSYVFWYQQVLKNEFKFLISFQNENVFDETGMPKERFSAKCLPNSPCSLEIQATKLEDSAVYFCASSQWGHQPQHFGDGTRLSIL.

The V gene is TRBV20-1, the J gene TRBJ2-7; weak D call: TRBD1 (6 bases). The germline V gene has CDR1 DFQATT and CDR2 SNEGSKA (reference sequence). The CDR3 is 14 residues long. Trimming pared 3 bases from V and 6 bases from J, leaving 18 bases between. CDR3: CSASQGSPGGEQYF. Here the CDR3 DNA reads TGCAGTGCTAGCCAGGGGTCACCGGGCGGCGAGCAGTACTTC.

The rearrangement links TRBV20-1 to TRBJ2-7; D call uncertain. Trimming cost V 4 bases and J 2 bases, with 6 bases left between them. Germline V lookup: CDR1 DFQATT, CDR2 SNEGSKA (reference sequence). The CDR3 is 11 residues long. The CDR3 protein is CSATQTYEQYF. CDR3 coding DNA: TGCAGTGCTACACAGACCTACGAGCAGTACTTC.

The chain combines TRBV7-9 with TRBJ2-5; D perhaps matches TRBD2 (5 bases). The CDR3 extends over 15 amino acids. V lost 5 bases and J lost 5, with 18 bases in between. Germline V gene sequence: CDR1 SEHNR, CDR2 FQNEAQ (reference sequence). This CDR3 is CASSPREGLRETQYF. The CDR3 nucleotides are TGTGCCAGCAGCCCCAGAGAGGGCCTTCGGGAGACCCAGTACTTC.